The rows below give T cell receptor beta chains drawn from one sample of a study of T cell responses to AZD1222 COVID-19 vaccine. Only in-frame clones appear in the TCRdb table, and some are missing; sequencing was by immunoSEQ multiplex PCR. The sample contains around 160,000 clones, 91% of which appear only once. The source material was peripheral blood, sampled on day 0 of AZD1222 vaccination. The origin of the receptors is an adult in good health. CDR3s include the opening cysteine and the closing phenylalanine or tryptophan. Each record gives: D gene, clone size, V gene, J gene, CDR3 DNA, CDR3 protein. The D gene is left open where the match is weak. Clone size, where shown, is once, few, many, or a class for clones that have expanded.

D gene: -
clone size: -
V gene: TRBV12-5
J gene: TRBJ1-1
CDR3 DNA: TGTGCTAGTGGTTCTATGACAGAGAACACTGAAGCTTTCTTT
CDR3 protein: CASGSMTENTEAFF

D gene: -
clone size: -
V gene: TRBV13
J gene: TRBJ1-4
CDR3 DNA: TGTGCCAGCAGCAAAAGATCGTCAACTAATGAAAAACTGTTTTTT
CDR3 protein: CASSKRSSTNEKLFF

D gene: -
clone size: -
V gene: TRBV27
J gene: TRBJ1-6
CDR3 DNA: TGTGCCAGCGGGTCTAATTCACCCCTCCACTTT
CDR3 protein: CASGSNSPLHF

D gene: -
clone size: -
V gene: TRBV12-3/TRBV12-4
J gene: TRBJ1-3
CDR3 DNA: TGTGCCAGCAGTTTCACCGGAAACACCATATATTTT
CDR3 protein: CASSFTGNTIYF

D gene: -
clone size: -
V gene: TRBV11-3
J gene: TRBJ2-7
CDR3 DNA: TGTGCCAGCAGCTTAGCGGGAGAGAAGCAGTACTTC
CDR3 protein: CASSLAGEKQYF

D gene: TRBD2
clone size: -
V gene: TRBV11-2
J gene: TRBJ2-1
CDR3 DNA: TGTGCCAGCAGCGGGCGACTAGCGTCTTCTCCGACATATGAGCAGTTCTTC
CDR3 protein: CASSGRLASSPTYEQFF

D gene: TRBD1
clone size: few
V gene: TRBV19
J gene: TRBJ2-7
CDR3 DNA: TGTGCCAGTTCTTCCCGGGGGACAGGGCTCCACGAGCAGTACTTC
CDR3 protein: CASSSRGTGLHEQYF

D gene: -
clone size: -
V gene: TRBV29-1
J gene: TRBJ2-1
CDR3 DNA: TGCAGCGTTGAATTGCAGGACTACTACAATGAGCAGTTCTTC
CDR3 protein: CSVELQDYYNEQFF

D gene: -
clone size: -
V gene: TRBV28
J gene: TRBJ1-3
CDR3 DNA: TGTGCCAGCGGCCTCCGGACGGGAAGCTCTGGAAACACCATATATTTT
CDR3 protein: CASGLRTGSSGNTIYF

D gene: TRBD2
clone size: -
V gene: TRBV3-1/TRBV3-2
J gene: TRBJ2-7
CDR3 DNA: TGTGCCAGCAGCCAGAATCTAGCGGGAGTGCCCGAGCAGTACTTC
CDR3 protein: CASSQNLAGVPEQYF

D gene: -
clone size: -
V gene: TRBV2
J gene: TRBJ2-5
CDR3 DNA: TGTGCCAACGAAGATGACTCCAGACATGATCAAGAGACCCAGTACTTC
CDR3 protein: CANEDDSRHDQETQYF

D gene: -
clone size: -
V gene: TRBV19
J gene: TRBJ1-2
CDR3 DNA: TGTGCCAGTAGTGCCCTGGACAAATGGAATGGCTACACCTTC
CDR3 protein: CASSALDKWNGYTF

D gene: -
clone size: -
V gene: TRBV3-1/TRBV3-2
J gene: TRBJ1-1
CDR3 DNA: TGTGCCAGCAGCCAAGATCCCAGGGATACTGAAGCTTTCTTT
CDR3 protein: CASSQDPRDTEAFF

D gene: -
clone size: -
V gene: TRBV19
J gene: TRBJ2-2
CDR3 DNA: TGTGCCAGTAGTATGCAGGGCAGTACCGGGGAGCTGTTTTTT
CDR3 protein: CASSMQGSTGELFF

D gene: -
clone size: -
V gene: TRBV28
J gene: TRBJ2-7
CDR3 DNA: TGTGCCAGCAGTTTGGCAAACGAGCAGTACTTC
CDR3 protein: CASSLANEQYF

D gene: -
clone size: -
V gene: TRBV30
J gene: TRBJ2-1
CDR3 DNA: TGTGCCTGGAGTCAGTCGAAGCCCTTCTACAATGAGCAGTTCTTC
CDR3 protein: CAWSQSKPFYNEQFF

D gene: TRBD1
clone size: -
V gene: TRBV9
J gene: TRBJ2-6
CDR3 DNA: TGTGCCAGCAGCCCAACACCGGGACAGGAGCCCTCTGGGGCCAACGTCCTGACTTTC
CDR3 protein: CASSPTPGQEPSGANVLTF